The sequence of this T cell receptor (beta chain) was determined in a study of OX40 agonist ivuxolimab in advanced cancers. Background on the study: The eligibility criteria allowed prior anti-PD-1, anti-PD-L1 or anti-CTLA-4 therapy, and about 40% had some. Study results and caveats: With doses of 0.1 to 3.0 mg/kg, CD4+ and CD8+ blood T cells had undergone clonal expansion by week 6. Average numbers of expanded clones were greater in CD8+ T cells than in CD4+.

The sample holds a few counts of this clone. The antigen is not known. Only in-frame clones appear in the TCRdb table, and some are missing; sequencing was by immunoSEQ multiplex PCR. The sample includes about 69,000 clones, approximately 86% of them seen just once. CDR1 is SGHTA and CDR2 is FQGNSA in the germline V gene. Trimming shortened V by 0 bases and J by 3 bases, and 20 bases separated the two germline ends. The CDR3 extends over 18 amino acids. Source: CD4+ or CD8+ T cells sorted from blood, taken in a trial of the OX40 agonist ivuxolimab. V and J are TRBV7-2 and TRBJ1-2; tentative D call: TRBD1 (6 bases). This receptor was taken from an adult with an advanced solid tumor such as melanoma, head and neck, liver or kidney cancer. CDR3 coding DNA: TGTGCCAGCAGCTTAGCTCGGGGGGCGCGTACAGGGTACTATGGCTACACCTTC. Amino acids: CASSLARGARTGYYGYTF.